These 25 T cell receptor beta chains were sequenced from one sample in a study of regulatory T cells in long-lasting Graves disease (dated by TCRdb to about 2021). The time point tag for this specimen amounts to: newly diagnosed GD, antithyroid drugs for less than 3 months. For both TCR sequencing and RNA sequencing, RNA was extracted from PBMCs using TRIzol. The library was made by multiplex PCR. TCRdb shows the sequencer as Illumina HiSeq 4000. TCR beta libraries were built with iRepertoire HTBI primers and Arm-PCR amplification of CDR3 regions. In TCRdb, the public reads were trimmed at Q25 with fastp and aligned with MiXCR, with productive beta chains retained. Rows are combined by CDR3 protein, so each entry shows the most common genes and DNA. This sample has some 500,000 distinct CDR3 sequences in its table, and approximately 16% of those were observed once. The top ten clones comprise 20% to 30% of the sample.

Separately, the same data were catalogued under a study of T cells in Graves' hyperthyroidism and ophthalmopathy.

The sample was peripheral blood mononuclear cells (PBMCs), taken at new diagnosis, from a patient treated with antithyroid drugs. The receptors derive from a woman aged 35-60 years with Graves disease. Donor details come from another sample of the same person, matched by shared clones.

The gene calls are TRBV30 and TRBJ2-1; the match to TRBD2 covers 8 bases. With 0 bases clipped from V and 14 bases from J, the junction kept 6 bases outside the gene matches. Germline CDR1 is GTSNPN and CDR2 is SVGIG (reference sequence). This CDR3 comprises 12 residues. The CDR3 bases are TGTGCCTGGAGTGTAGTGGCCGGGAGGGAGTTCTTC. Protein: CAWSVVAGREFF.

In its sample, this clonotype was seen a few times. This chain uses TRBV12-3 or TRBV12-4 with TRBJ1-5; D is undetermined. The CDR3 spans 14 residues. With 3 bases removed from V and 1 base from J, the gap between germline ends came to 7 bases. Written as DNA, the CDR3 is TGTGCCAGCAGTTTCGGACTGAGCAATCAGCCCCAGCATTTT. Protein product: CASSFGLSNQPQHF.

This sequence joins TRBV9 and TRBJ1-6; TRBD1 is a possible D gene (6 bases). V shed 0 bases and J shed 7 bases, with 14 bases lying between them. This CDR3 spans 16 amino acids. CDR1 SGDLS and CDR2 YYNGEE come from the germline V gene. The CDR3 is CASSVGRGSRNSPLHF. The CDR3 DNA is TGTGCCAGCAGCGTAGGCAGGGGATCAAGGAATTCACCCCTCCACTTT.

This clonotype was recorded many times. The rearrangement uses TRBV6-2 or TRBV6-3 and TRBJ1-2; D gene unclear. The V gene lost 0 bases and the J gene lost 4 bases, with 18 bases spanning the gap. The CDR3 runs 17 residues. Germline values: CDR1 MNHEY, CDR2 SVGEGT. The CDR3 DNA reads TGTGCCAGCAGTTACTCGAGCGTAGGCCCAGTCGGCTATGGCTACACCTTC. This encodes CASSYSSVGPVGYGYTF.

This chain uses TRBV3-1 with TRBJ1-3; D is perhaps TRBD1 (5 bases). Germline loops: CDR1 LGHDT, CDR2 YNNKEL (reference sequence). The CDR3 consists of 15 residues. The V and J ends lost 3 bases and 0 bases respectively, with 9 bases between them. CDR3 region: CASSQGVISGNTIYF. The CDR3 DNA reads as TGTGCCAGCAGCCAGGGGGTTATCTCTGGAAACACCATATATTTT.

This clonotype was seen many times. At one end the junction does not follow the germline gene, possibly because of a read error. The J gene is TRBJ2-2, the V gene TRBV5-1; D unclear. The CDR3 runs 13 residues. CDR1 and CDR2 (germline): SGHRS, YFSETQ. CDR3 nucleotides: TGTGCCAGCAGTTTAGAAGACACCGGGGAGCTGTTTTTT. Translated: CASSLEDTGELFF. The whole variable domain, filled in from reference TRBV5-1 and TRBJ2-2, reads KAGVTQTPRYLIKTRGQQVTLSCSPISGHRSVSWYQQTPGQGLQFLFEYFSETQRNKGNFPGRFSGRQFSNSRSEMNVSTLELGDSALYLCASSLEDTGELFFGEGSRLTVL.

The J gene is TRBJ1-2, the V gene TRBV14; 9 bases are shared with TRBD1. Trimming took 8 bases from V and 5 from J; bases not matched to a gene: 3. Germline assignment: CDR1 SGHDN and CDR2 FVKESK. CDR3 length equals 12 residues. The CDR3 loop reads CASGQGIYGYTF. The DNA of the CDR3 is TGTGCCAGCGGACAGGGGATTTATGGCTACACCTTC.

The rearrangement links TRBV5-1 to TRBJ2-7; D remains unclear. V lost 4 bases and J 0 bases, leaving 20 bases between the germline ends. The CDR3 length is 17 residues. Germline loops: CDR1 SGHRS, CDR2 YFSETQ. CDR3 nucleotide sequence: TGCGCCAGCAGCCGTACCATAGCTGCGCTCAGCTCCTACGAGCAGTACTTC. It is translated as CASSRTIAALSSYEQYF.

This clonotype has at least ten counts. This chain joins TRBV11-2 and TRBJ1-2; D is possibly TRBD1 (6 bases). Germline loops: CDR1 SGHAT, CDR2 FQNNGV. V shed 6 bases and J shed 7 bases, with 15 bases lying between them. The CDR3 loop spans 13 amino acids. CDR3 residues: CASSFLKGGGYTF. In DNA form, the CDR3 reads TGTGCCAGCAGTTTTCTCAAGGGGGGTGGCTACACCTTC.

This clonotype was observed many times. V usage is TRBV6-1 and J usage is TRBJ1-1; TRBD1 matches 7 bases. With 7 bases clipped from V and 1 base from J, the junction kept 6 bases outside the gene matches. Germline V gene data show CDR1 as MNHNS and CDR2 as SASEGT. The CDR3 spans 14 residues. The DNA for the CDR3 is TGTGCCAGCACCGCGGACAGGCGGAACACTGAAGCTTTCTTT. Amino acids: CASTADRRNTEAFF.

J is TRBJ1-5 and V is TRBV12-3 or TRBV12-4, with TRBD1 matching 7 bases. This CDR3 has 22 residues. V shed 4 bases, J shed 2 bases, and the junction held 26 bases outside the gene matches. The CDR3 here is CASSYSFLRLPRGGSGNQPQHF. CDR3 nucleotide sequence: TGTGCCAGCAGTTACTCCTTCCTTAGGCTACCCCGAGGGGGCAGTGGCAATCAGCCCCAGCATTTT.

This clonotype was recorded at least ten times. V is TRBV7-2 and J is TRBJ2-7, with D possibly being TRBD2 (5 bases). The CDR3 spans 12 residues. The germline V and J ends were trimmed by 6 bases and 2 bases, with 8 bases remaining between them. From germline, CDR1 is SGHTA and CDR2 FQGNSA. The CDR3, as DNA: TGTGCCAGCAGAGACTACCCCTACGAGCAGTACTTC. As protein: CASRDYPYEQYF.

This clonotype was seen repeatedly, ten times or more. V and J are TRBV12-3 or TRBV12-4 and TRBJ2-7; D gene unclear. The CDR3 runs 12 residues. V shed 5 bases and J shed 2 bases, with 7 bases lying between them. CDR3: CASSVRPYEQYF. CDR3 nucleotide sequence: TGTGCCAGCAGTGTTAGGCCCTACGAGCAGTACTTC.

This sequence joins TRBV6-2 or TRBV6-3 and TRBJ1-3; the D is unclear. The CDR3 loop spans 17 amino acids. Germline V gene lookup returns CDR1 MNHEY and CDR2 SVGEGT. The V end was cut by 0 bases, the J end by 0 bases, with 12 bases between. CDR3 protein: CASSYSWSRDSGNTIYF. CDR3 coding DNA: TGTGCCAGCAGTTACTCGTGGTCGCGAGACTCTGGAAACACCATATATTTT.

This clonotype was picked up many times. The rearrangement joins TRBV20-1 to TRBJ2-7, with 8 bases identical to TRBD2. V was clipped by 7 bases and J by 0 bases; unmatched bases: 8. The CDR3 is 14 residues long. Germline V lookup: CDR1 DFQATT, CDR2 SNEGSKA (reference sequence). The CDR3 loop is CSVASGSFSYEQYF. Here the CDR3 DNA reads TGCAGTGTCGCCAGCGGGAGTTTCTCCTACGAGCAGTACTTC.

This clonotype was observed at least ten times. The chain couples TRBV12-3 or TRBV12-4 to TRBJ1-2; TRBD1 matches at 8 bases. V lost 7 bases to trimming and J lost 7 bases; unmatched junction nucleotides: 8. The CDR3 consists of 13 residues. The CDR3 DNA reads TGTGCCAGCATGCGACAGGGGCTCAGTGGCTACACCTTC. It specifies CASMRQGLSGYTF.

Only a few counts were recorded for this clonotype. The chain couples TRBV14 to TRBJ2-3, with 9 bases aligning to TRBD1. Trimming at V came to 4 bases and at J to 5 bases, leaving 10 bases not matched to a gene. There are 16 residues in the CDR3. Germline V gene lookup returns CDR1 SGHDN and CDR2 FVKESK. The CDR3 sequence: CASSLRPGTGLDTQYF. CDR3 coding DNA: TGTGCCAGCAGCCTCCGGCCAGGGACAGGGTTAGATACGCAGTATTTT.

There are a few counts of this clonotype. The chain carries TRBV28 and TRBJ1-5; tentative D call: TRBD1 (6 bases). Trimming pared 5 bases from V and 9 bases from J, leaving 20 bases between. The CDR3 runs 15 residues. Germline assignment: CDR1 MDHEN and CDR2 SYDVKM. The CDR3 reads CASSGSTGLWVPQHF. CDR3 bases: TGTGCCAGCAGTGGGTCAACAGGGCTGTGGGTGCCCCAGCATTTT.

The rearrangement joins TRBV6-1 to TRBJ1-5, with TRBD1 as a possible D gene (5 bases). V was clipped by 8 bases and J by 4 bases, with 15 bases between them. The V gene's germline CDR1 is MNHNS and CDR2 SASEGT. The CDR3 length is 14 residues. CDR3 protein: CASGGGVGNQPQHF. CDR3 coding DNA: TGTGCCAGCGGCGGAGGGGTAGGTAATCAGCCCCAGCATTTT.

There are a few counts of this clonotype. J is TRBJ1-1 and V is TRBV20-1; 7 bases align to TRBD1. Per the germline V gene, CDR1 is DFQATT and CDR2 is SNEGSKA (reference sequence). Unmatched junction bases numbered 7, after V lost 6 bases and J lost 0 bases. This CDR3 contains 14 residues. Written as DNA, the CDR3 is TGCAGTGCGCCCCTGACAGGGCTGAACACTGAAGCTTTCTTT. Encoded protein: CSAPLTGLNTEAFF.

For this clonotype: A much larger clone lies a single base off, so this may be a read error. V is TRBV6-2 or TRBV6-3 and J is TRBJ2-3; 9 bases map to TRBD2. The CDR3 runs 16 residues. Germline values: CDR1 MNHEY, CDR2 SVGEGT. After removal of 8 bases from V and 3 bases from J, the junction contained 12 bases not matched to a gene. The DNA for the CDR3 is TGTGCCAGCGGAGCCGCCAGCGGGGGGAGAACAGATACGCAGTATTTT. Protein sequence: CASGAASGGRTDTQYF.

This clonotype has a count of ten or more. The chain uses TRBV6-5 and TRBJ1-1, with a weak D call TRBD1 (5 bases). The V end was cut by 4 bases, the J end by 3 bases, with 9 bases between. The germline V gene has CDR1 MNHEY and CDR2 SVGAGI. There are 13 residues in the CDR3. The CDR3 bases are TGTGCCAGCAGTTTCCGGGACGACACTGAAGCTTTCTTT. Its protein is CASSFRDDTEAFF.

The rearrangement uses TRBV2 and TRBJ1-1; D might be TRBD1 (6 bases). V lost 5 bases, J lost 7 bases, and 17 bases lay in between. Germline V gene sequence: CDR1 SNHLY, CDR2 FYNNEI. The length of the CDR3 is 14 residues. CDR3 region: CASSTDRQVVEAFF. The CDR3 DNA sequence: TGTGCCAGCAGTACCGATCGACAGGTTGTTGAAGCTTTCTTT.

The V call is TRBV15, the J call TRBJ2-1; TRBD1 or TRBD2 may be the D gene (6 bases each). V lost 5 bases to trimming and J lost 8 bases, with 19 bases between them. The germline V gene has CDR1 LNHNV and CDR2 YYDKDF (reference sequence). The CDR3 loop spans 15 amino acids. The CDR3 reads CATSPTGTPGDEQFF. The DNA of the CDR3 is TGTGCCACCAGCCCTACCGGGACACCGGGGGATGAGCAGTTCTTC. Full variable domain (outside the CDR3, taken from reference TRBV15 and TRBJ2-1): DAMVIQNPRYQVTQFGKPVTLSCSQTLNHNVMYWYQQKSSQAPKLLFHYYDKDFNNEADTPDNFQSRRPNTSFCFLDIRSPGLGDTAMYLCATSPTGTPGDEQFFGPGTRLTVL.

The table lists this clonotype with many counts. The CDR3 here is CGTLRDGLNQPQHF. CDR3 sequence (DNA): TGCGGAACCCTCCGGGACGGCCTCAATCAGCCCCAGCATTTT. The V gene is TRBV20-1, the J gene TRBJ1-5; tentatively, D is TRBD1 (5 bases). Germline CDR1 is DFQATT and CDR2 is SNEGSKA (reference sequence). This CDR3 has 14 amino acids.